Presented here are 30 T cell receptor beta chains from one specimen sequenced in a study of Graves' ophthalmopathy and Graves' hyperthyroidism. Using RNA transcripts, the TCR beta CDR3 regions were amplified. The first-round RT-PCR employed HTBI primers together with the Qiagen OneStep RT-PCR kit. A multiplex PCR was then performed as the second round. TCRdb recomputed calls from the multiplex PCR reads with MiXCR, one row per CDR3 protein. In the table there are about 740,000 distinct CDR3 sequences, around 40% of which are singletons. Material for sequencing was peripheral blood. These receptors all come from an adult man with Graves' ophthalmopathy.

This chain links TRBV4-3 with TRBJ1-2, with 8 bases matching TRBD1. The ends lost 3 bases at V and 4 bases at J; junction bases unmatched: 7. The germline CDR1 and CDR2 sequences are LGHNA and YSLEER. The CDR3 spans 15 residues. The CDR3 DNA is TGCGCCAGCAGCCACCCCACCGGGACAGGCTATGGCTACACCTTC. Translating gives CASSHPTGTGYGYTF.

This clonotype was detected a few times. The V and J genes are TRBV2 and TRBJ2-5; 10 nucleotides line up with TRBD2. The length of the CDR3 is 15 residues. Germline CDR1 reads SNHLY; CDR2 reads FYNNEI. V shed 5 bases and J 1 base; nucleotides not matched to a gene: 4. This CDR3 reads CASSYLAGAQETQYF. The CDR3 nucleotides read TGTGCCAGCAGTTATCTAGCGGGAGCCCAAGAGACCCAGTACTTC.

The chain uses TRBV9 and TRBJ1-4, with D tentatively TRBD1 (6 bases). This CDR3 is 14 amino acids long. Germline V CDR1 and CDR2: SGDLS, YYNGEE. Trimming left V 1 base short and J 5 bases short, with 9 bases between. The CDR3 loop reads CASSVTGSNEKLFF. As DNA, the CDR3 is TGTGCCAGCAGCGTAACAGGGTCGAATGAAAAACTGTTTTTT.

This clonotype was observed a handful of times. The chain joins TRBV5-6 to TRBJ2-7, with D possibly being TRBD1 (6 bases). V was clipped by 1 base and J by 6 bases, with 11 bases between them. The CDR3 covers 13 residues. CDR1 and CDR2 (germline): SGHDT, YYEEEE. In DNA form, the CDR3 reads TGTGCCAGCAGCTTGACAGGGAGAGGCGAGCAGTACTTC. It yields the protein CASSLTGRGEQYF.

This clonotype was observed a few times. The V call is TRBV19, the J call TRBJ2-7; 7 nucleotides align to TRBD1. The germline CDR1 and CDR2 sequences are LNHDA and SQIVND (reference sequence). The CDR3 consists of 15 residues. J lost 3 bases, V lost 4 bases, and 9 bases had no gene match. The CDR3 bases are TGTGCCAGTAGTAAGGGACAGCGGATTGACTACGAGCAGTACTTC. Translation gives CASSKGQRIDYEQYF.

In regard to this clonotype: One end of the junction does not line up with germline, which may come from a read error. The CDR3 coding sequence is TGTGCCACCAGCTTACTTGGGCGGGCCGGGGAGCTGTTTTTT. Its protein product is CATSLLGRAGELFF. The V and J genes are TRBV7-3 and TRBJ2-2, with a tentative D call TRBD2 (5 bases). Looked up from germline, CDR1 is SGHTA and CDR2 is FQGTGA. This CDR3 contains 14 residues.

The chain is built from TRBV7-9 and TRBJ2-5; D not certain. Trimming took 4 bases from V and 4 from J, leaving 16 bases between them. The CDR3 is 15 amino acids. The germline V gene has CDR1 SEHNR and CDR2 FQNEAQ (reference sequence). The CDR3 bases are TGTGCCAGCAGCTCTGGGGTCCTAATAGGAGAGACCCAGTACTTC. Translating it yields CASSSGVLIGETQYF.

As to this clonotype: A read error is possible here, since a much larger clone lies one base away. The V gene is TRBV7-2, the J gene TRBJ2-5; no definite D call. CDR1 and CDR2 (germline): SGHTA, FQGNSA. This CDR3 is built from 13 residues. The CDR3 loop is CAGSFRLRETQYF. Written as DNA, the CDR3 is TGTGCCGGCAGCTTTCGACTGCGGGAGACCCAGTACTTC.

This clonotype occurred many times. This chain links TRBV29-1 with TRBJ1-5; D is uncertain. Trimming took off 6 bases at V and 5 bases at J, with 14 bases between the two ends. The germline gives CDR1 SQVTM, CDR2 ANQGSEA. This CDR3 region has 13 residues. CDR3 amino acids: CSVRWGRDQPQHF. DNA for the CDR3: TGCAGCGTAAGATGGGGTAGGGATCAGCCCCAGCATTTT. Full variable domain (outside the CDR3, taken from reference TRBV29-1 and TRBJ1-5): SAVISQKPSRDICQRGTSLTIQCQVDSQVTMMFWYRQQPGQSLTLIATANQGSEATYESGFVIDKFPISRPNLTFSTLTVSNMSPEDSSIYLCSVRWGRDQPQHFGDGTRLSIL.

This clonotype was detected many times. The V gene is TRBV2, the J gene TRBJ2-5; D remains unclear. The CDR3 is 12 residues long. CDR1 and CDR2 (germline): SNHLY, FYNNEI. Trimming pared 4 bases from V and 5 bases from J, leaving 8 bases between. The CDR3 DNA sequence: TGTGCCAGCAGTGTCAGAGCCGAGACCCAGTACTTC. Encoded protein: CASSVRAETQYF.

The V and J genes are TRBV2 and TRBJ1-2; D ambiguous. Trimming shortened V by 7 bases and J by 8 bases, and 23 bases separated the two germline ends. This CDR3 region has 15 residues. The V gene's germline CDR1 is SNHLY and CDR2 FYNNEI. The CDR3 DNA reads TGTGCCAGCAATCGGGTAGAGGTTTCCAATAGCGGCTACACCTTC. This sequence encodes CASNRVEVSNSGYTF. Supplemented by reference TRBV2 and TRBJ1-2, the full variable domain reads EPEVTQTPSHQVTQMGQEVILRCVPISNHLYFYWYRQILGQKVEFLVSFYNNEISEKSEIFDDQFSVERPDGSNFTLKIRSTKLEDSAMYFCASNRVEVSNSGYTFGSGTRLTVV.

The J gene is TRBJ2-5, the V gene TRBV4-2; 8 nucleotides match TRBD2. Germline V CDR1 and CDR2: LGHNA, YNFKEQ. CDR3 length: 15 residues. With 1 base clipped from V and 4 bases from J, the junction kept 5 bases outside the gene matches. This CDR3 is CASSQGGLGPETQYF. The CDR3 nucleotides are TGTGCCAGCAGCCAAGGGGGACTAGGCCCAGAGACCCAGTACTTC.

The table lists this clonotype with a few counts. V is TRBV12-3 or TRBV12-4 and J is TRBJ2-7; D may correspond to TRBD1 or TRBD2 (6 bases each). CDR3 length: 15 amino acids. Between the trimmed V and J ends, which lost 5 bases and 5 bases, there was a span of 19 bases. The CDR3 loop reads CASSLTGPGEDEQYF. In DNA form, the CDR3 reads TGTGCCAGCAGTCTCACAGGGCCTGGGGAGGACGAGCAGTACTTC.

The chain links TRBV29-1 to TRBJ2-7, with TRBD2 matching over 7 bases. Germline V CDR1 and CDR2: SQVTM, ANQGSEA. The CDR3 loop spans 14 amino acids. V lost 6 bases, J lost 0 bases, and 8 bases stayed unmatched. In nucleotides, the CDR3 is TGCAGCGTCATAAAGGGGACTATCTCCTACGAGCAGTACTTC. Protein: CSVIKGTISYEQYF.

With regard to this clonotype: Germline is not matched at one junction end, which may reflect a read error. This chain links TRBV10-3 with TRBJ1-2; possibly TRBD1 for D (6 bases). The CDR3 has 15 residues. CDR1 is ENHRY and CDR2 is SYGVKD in the germline V gene. The CDR3 bases are TGTGCCAGCAGTGAAGCTAACAGGGCCCTCTATGGCTACACCTTC. Protein: CASSEANRALYGYTF.

The rearrangement joins TRBV29-1 to TRBJ1-4; D is possibly TRBD1 (6 bases). Per the germline V gene, CDR1 is SQVTM and CDR2 is ANQGSEA. CDR3 length: 16 residues. V was cut by 7 bases and J by 4 bases, with 22 bases left in between. Here the CDR3 DNA reads TGCAGCGCGGACAGACGCACCGGGGAGGTTAATGAAAAACTGTTTTTT. It codes for CSADRRTGEVNEKLFF.

V and J are TRBV19 and TRBJ2-7; 12 bases are a match to TRBD2. There are 15 residues in the CDR3. Germline values: CDR1 LNHDA, CDR2 SQIVND (reference sequence). V shed 4 bases and J 2 bases; nucleotides not matched to a gene: 3. The CDR3 loop reads CASSKGLAGTYEQYF. DNA for the CDR3: TGTGCCAGTAGTAAGGGACTAGCGGGCACCTACGAGCAGTACTTC.

This chain joins TRBV27 and TRBJ2-5, with D possibly TRBD1 on 5 matching bases. This CDR3 spans 15 amino acids. V was clipped by 3 bases and J by 5 bases, with 16 bases between them. Germline CDR1 reads MNHEY; CDR2 reads SMNVEV (reference sequence). CDR3 loop: CASSFDSSRYETQYF. In DNA form, the CDR3 reads TGTGCCAGCAGTTTTGACAGTTCCCGCTATGAGACCCAGTACTTC.

This clonotype was seen a few times. This sequence joins TRBV7-9 and TRBJ2-2; possibly TRBD2 for D (5 bases). Trimming removed 3 bases at V and 13 bases at J, with 15 bases between. The CDR3 covers 13 residues. Germline assignment: CDR1 SEHNR and CDR2 FQNEAQ (reference sequence). The CDR3 sequence: CASSLTALGGLFF. CDR3 DNA sequence: TGTGCCAGCAGCTTGACGGCTCTTGGAGGGCTGTTTTTT.

The sample holds many counts of this clonotype. The germline gene is not matched at one end of the junction; a read error may be the cause. The rearrangement links TRBV9 to TRBJ2-7; 8 bases are shared with TRBD1. The germline V gene encodes CDR1 SGDLS and CDR2 YYNGEE. The CDR3 contains 12 residues. CDR3 amino acids: CVSLGTGNEQYF. For the CDR3, the DNA is TGTGTCAGCCTTGGGACAGGTAACGAGCAGTACTTC.

The J gene is TRBJ1-4, the V gene TRBV25-1, with D possibly matching TRBD1 (6 bases). CDR1 and CDR2 from the germline V gene are MGHDK and SYGVNS. The CDR3 runs 16 residues. V was trimmed by 8 bases and J by 8 bases, leaving 24 bases between them. The CDR3 is CASPLRRGAFGEKLFF. For the CDR3, the DNA is TGTGCCAGCCCTCTTCGGAGGGGGGCATTTGGAGAAAAACTGTTTTTT. Variable domain in full (rest from reference TRBV25-1 and TRBJ1-4): EADIYQTPRYLVIGTGKKITLECSQTMGHDKMYWYQQDPGMELHLIHYSYGVNSTEKGDLSSESTVSRIRTEHFPLTLESARPSHTSQYLCASPLRRGAFGEKLFFGSGTQLSVL.

Note on this clonotype: The missing conserved phenylalanine or tryptophan at the end of this CDR3 makes a read error likely. The DNA is left out, because the CDR3 cannot be placed on it with certainty; the CDR3 is given as TCRdb lists it. This chain uses TRBV7-9 with TRBJ2-6; the D segment call TRBD1 is taken from the table without a DNA check. In germline, CDR1 is SEHNR, CDR2 FQNEAQ (reference sequence). The CDR3 has 8 residues if both end residues are counted. This chain's CDR3 is CASSLKGQ.

Many counts were recorded for this clonotype. The chain is built from TRBV11-2 and TRBJ2-5; the D gene is possibly TRBD1 (5 bases). The V end was cut by 1 base, the J end by 2 bases, with 11 bases between. CDR3 length: 15 residues. Germline lookup yields CDR1 SGHAT and CDR2 FQNNGV. The CDR3, as DNA: TGTGCCAGCAGCTTAGGCAGGGTCGGGCAAGAGACCCAGTACTTC. Protein: CASSLGRVGQETQYF.

This clonotype has only a few counts. The rearrangement links TRBV20-1 to TRBJ1-2; weak D call: TRBD1 (5 bases). The germline gives CDR1 DFQATT, CDR2 SNEGSKA (reference sequence). Between the trimmed V and J ends, which lost 6 bases and 3 bases, there was a span of 20 bases. CDR3 length: 15 amino acids. The CDR3 loop reads CSAELKGREDYGYTF. CDR3 bases: TGCAGTGCCGAACTAAAGGGCAGGGAGGACTATGGCTACACCTTC.

As regards this clonotype: One junction end disagrees with the germline gene, perhaps due to a read error. This chain connects TRBV12-3 or TRBV12-4 to TRBJ1-2; possibly TRBD1 for D (5 bases). The CDR3 sequence is 15 residues long. The CDR3 here is CASSLGAVLRYGYTF. In DNA, the CDR3 is TGTGCCAGCAGCTTAGGGGCGGTCCTTAGGTATGGCTACACCTTC.

Of note for this clonotype: At one boundary the junction diverges from the germline segment, which might be a read error. The J gene is TRBJ2-7, the V gene TRBV7-2; 11 positions match TRBD2. The V gene's germline CDR1 is SGHTA and CDR2 FQGNSA. This CDR3 contains 15 residues. CDR3 DNA: TGTGCCAGCAGGCCACTAGCGGGAGACTCCTACGGGCAGTACTTC. Its protein is CASRPLAGDSYGQYF.

The V call is TRBV19, the J call TRBJ1-1, with D possibly matching TRBD1 (5 bases). The CDR3 has 16 residues. The ends were cut back, 7 bases at V and 6 bases at J, with 24 bases in the middle. Germline CDR1 reads LNHDA; CDR2 reads SQIVND (reference sequence). In DNA, the CDR3 is TGTGCCAGTACTTCTGGAGGTTCCAAAGGGGCCCCTGAAGCTTTCTTT. Residues: CASTSGGSKGAPEAFF.

This clonotype was counted a few times. This chain links TRBV6-5 with TRBJ1-1; D not certain. The CDR3 runs to 15 residues. The germline gives CDR1 MNHEY, CDR2 SVGAGI. Trimming pared 0 bases from V and 4 bases from J, leaving 12 bases between. The DNA for the CDR3 is TGTGCCAGCAGTTACTCTTATGGGCAGACCACTGAAGCTTTCTTT. It specifies CASSYSYGQTTEAFF.

This chain uses TRBV5-5 with TRBJ1-5; D gene uncertain. Trimming stripped 4 bases from V and 4 bases from J, with 12 bases between. This CDR3 is 14 amino acids long. CDR1 and CDR2 (germline): SGHKS, YYEKEE (reference sequence). The CDR3 loop is CASSGGWENQPQHF. CDR3 sequence (DNA): TGTGCCAGCAGCGGAGGCTGGGAAAATCAGCCCCAGCATTTT.

This clonotype came up a few times. The chain combines TRBV20-1 with TRBJ1-2; D might be TRBD1 (5 bases). There are 13 residues in the CDR3. Per the germline V gene, CDR1 is DFQATT and CDR2 is SNEGSKA (reference sequence). Deletions cut 4 bases from V and 0 bases from J, with 9 bases between. The CDR3 nucleotides are TGCAGTGCTATAAGGACATCTAACTATGGCTACACCTTC. Its protein product is CSAIRTSNYGYTF.